This T cell receptor beta chain comes out of a study of CD8+CD57+ T cells in acquired aplastic anemia. Looking at the study overall: DNA recovered from sorted CD4+ and CD8+ cells had a mean of 3.2 ug. An average of about 10.8 million reads for CD4+ cells was obtained from healthy donors. Whole-study results and caveats: Patients showed no significant difference from controls in CD8+ Simpson's diversity.

The CDR3 is 13 amino acids. Germline V gives CDR1 SGHNT, CDR2 YYREEE (reference sequence). CDR3 and TCR beta VDJ profiling relied on a genomic DNA template. MiXCR was run by TCRdb on the reads, yielding one entry per CDR3 protein. The data show 65,000 or so distinct CDR3 sequences, around 55% seen once. Note on this clonotype: Its target is not known. One end of the junction does not line up with germline, which may come from a read error.

The source of this sequence is a human donor in good health, serving as a control. The V and J genes are TRBV5-4 and TRBJ1-1; possible D gene TRBD1, 5 bases. The sequencing input was sorted CD4+, CD8+, or CD8+CD57+ T cells (not recorded which) from PBMCs. In DNA, the CDR3 is TGTGCCAGCAGCTTGTGGGGGAACACTGAAGCTTACTTT. Translated, it gives CASSLWGNTEAYF. The whole variable domain, filled in from reference TRBV5-4 and TRBJ1-1, reads ETGVTQSPTHLIKTRGQQVTLRCSSQSGHNTVSWYQQALGQGPQFIFQYYREEENGRGNFPPRFSGLQFPNYSSELNVNALELDDSALYLCASSLWGNTEAYFGQGTRLTVV.